Sequencing of this T cell receptor beta chain was carried out in a study of identical twins. This clonotype was observed many times. The antigen is not known. Study-wide results and limits: Out-of-frame sharing of TCR alpha in monozygotic twins was underestimated by models.

Trimming took off 4 bases at V and 9 bases at J, with 11 bases between the two ends. The CDR3 runs to 12 residues. Germline values: CDR1 SGHRS, CDR2 YFSETQ. The authors used template switching to add a universal primer site and gave cDNA unique molecular identifiers. TCRdb re-derived calls from the 5' RACE reads in MiXCR, one entry per CDR3 protein. The sample comprises some 710,000 distinct CDR3 sequences, around 6.1% of which are singletons, and around 1.9% rests with the top ten. What was sequenced was naive T cells sorted from blood. The rearrangement uses TRBV5-1 and TRBJ2-1; unclear D gene. This clonotype was sampled from a man between 18 and 29 years old in good health. In nucleotides, the CDR3 is TGCGCCAGCAGCCAAAATGGGGTTGAGCAGTTCTTC. Its translation is CASSQNGVEQFF.